This T cell receptor beta chain stems from a study of T-cell reconstitution after alpha-beta-depleted transplantation in children. Study-level points and caveats: Diversity and T-cell counts at one year after transplant derived mostly from new T cells. Some patients showed high day-60 TCRbeta diversity, which derived from surviving recipient T cells and thymic progenitors. About two months after transplant, alpha-beta T cells reportedly came from several hundred expanded graft clones.

Notes on this clonotype: The antigen is not known.

J gave up 1 base and V 2 bases, and 12 bases lay outside the gene matches. The CDR3 is 19 amino acids. CDR1 MNHEY and CDR2 SVGEGT come from the germline V gene. The library targeted TCRbeta and was prepared with unique molecular identifiers. A single record per CDR3 protein comes from TCRdb applying MiXCR to the PCR reads. Among over 450,000 distinct CDR3 sequences listed, 10% to 13% were seen once. Source: PBMCs, taken before TCRalphabeta/CD19-depleted stem cell transplant. The chain carries TRBV6-2 or TRBV6-3 and TRBJ1-1; 11 bases are a match to TRBD1. The clonotype comes from a child aged 2-15 years with inherited bone marrow failure, due to receive a stem cell transplant. This CDR3 is CASSYRNSDRGLKNTEAFF. The CDR3 DNA reads TGTGCCAGCAGTTACCGGAATTCGGACAGGGGGCTGAAGAACACTGAAGCTTTCTTT.